These 30 T cell receptor beta chains originate from one sample sequenced in a study of CD8 T cells in ankylosing spondylitis (TCRdb year 2017). Points the paper makes about the study in general: Blood from ankylosing spondylitis patients appeared to be characterized by a TCR beta motif made up of under ten highly homologous amino acid variants.

The library relied on 5' RACE. TCRdb shows the sequencer as Illumina HiSeq 2500. In TCRdb, the public reads were trimmed at Q25 with fastp and aligned with MiXCR, with productive beta chains retained. Entries are consolidated by CDR3 protein sequence, retaining the most common genes and DNA. The table for this sample lists under 850,000 distinct CDR3 sequences; around a fifth of them were counted only once. The top ten hold 19% of the sample. No antigen is known for these receptors. The sample was blood, either unsorted or a sorted T cell fraction (not recorded which). The origin of the receptors is a male donor with ankylosing spondylitis.

This clonotype came up a few times. The rearrangement uses TRBV20-1 and TRBJ1-2; D is perhaps TRBD1 (5 bases). V was cut by 6 bases and J by 4 bases, with 24 bases left in between. Germline V CDR1 and CDR2: DFQATT, SNEGSKA (reference sequence). The CDR3 is 16 amino acids. CDR3 protein: CSAPEMDLGVPYGYTF. Here the CDR3 DNA reads TGCAGTGCCCCCGAGATGGACCTGGGGGTCCCCTATGGCTACACCTTC.

The V gene is TRBV2, the J gene TRBJ2-3; weak D call: TRBD2 (6 bases). The V end was cut by 8 bases, the J end by 8 bases, with 14 bases between. In germline, CDR1 is SNHLY, CDR2 FYNNEI. This CDR3 spans 12 amino acids. As DNA, the CDR3 is TGTGCCAGCGGGGGGACTCCGCTTACGCAGTATTTT. This sequence encodes CASGGTPLTQYF.

This chain connects TRBV6-2 or TRBV6-3 to TRBJ2-1; perhaps TRBD1 as D (6 bases). CDR3 length: 12 amino acids. V dropped 6 bases and J dropped 8 bases, with 11 bases sitting between them. The V gene's germline CDR1 is MNHEY and CDR2 SVGEGT. CDR3 region: CASSYRVYEQFF. The CDR3 bases are TGTGCCAGCAGCTACAGGGTCTATGAGCAGTTCTTC.

This clonotype was detected only a few times. The chain is built from TRBV9 and TRBJ1-6; D not resolved. V was shortened by 0 bases and J by 5 bases, with 9 bases between the two germline ends. Germline assignment: CDR1 SGDLS and CDR2 YYNGEE. CDR3 size: 15 residues. As DNA, the CDR3 is TGTGCCAGCAGCGTAGATCCCGTAAATAATTCACCCCTCCACTTT. Translation gives CASSVDPVNNSPLHF. The full variable domain, in which reference TRBV9 and TRBJ1-6 provide the parts outside the CDR3, is DSGVTQTPKHLITATGQRVTLRCSPRSGDLSVYWYQQSLDQGLQFLIQYYNGEERAKGNILERFSAQQFPDLHSELNLSSLELGDSALYFCASSVDPVNNSPLHFGNGTRLTVT.

This clonotype was seen ten or more times. The CDR3 sequence: CSARDPVNTEAFF. CDR3 nucleotide sequence: TGCAGTGCTAGAGATCCAGTGAACACTGAAGCTTTCTTT. This chain connects TRBV20-1 to TRBJ1-1; D gene unclear. This CDR3 has 13 amino acids. Trimming removed 0 bases at V and 0 bases at J, with 5 bases between. Germline CDR1 is DFQATT and CDR2 is SNEGSKA (reference sequence).

In the case of this clonotype: Being one base from a much bigger clone, this may be a read error. This chain links TRBV2 with TRBJ2-2; the D is unclear. Trimming took 6 bases from V and 3 from J, leaving 5 bases between them. In germline, CDR1 is SNHLY, CDR2 FYNNEI. The CDR3 is 12 residues long. The CDR3 nucleotides are TGTGCCAGCAGACAAGACACCGGGGAGCTGTTTTTT. Its protein is CASRQDTGELFF.

The chain couples TRBV12-3 or TRBV12-4 to TRBJ1-5; 9 positions match TRBD1. The CDR3 length is 15 residues. V was pared by 1 base and J by 6 bases, with 4 bases of the junction left unmatched. The CDR3 DNA reads as TGTGCCAGCAGTTTAGGGACAGGGGTCGGTCAGCCCCAGCATTTT. This codes for CASSLGTGVGQPQHF.

The J gene is TRBJ2-1, the V gene TRBV7-2, with 7 bases identical to TRBD2. The CDR3 loop spans 17 amino acids. V lost 0 bases to trimming and J lost 3 bases; unmatched junction nucleotides: 8. CDR1 and CDR2 (germline): SGHTA, FQGNSA. The CDR3 loop is CASSLALTGGSYNEQFF. CDR3 DNA: TGTGCCAGCAGCTTAGCGCTAACGGGCGGGAGCTACAATGAGCAGTTCTTC.

This sequence joins TRBV11-2 and TRBJ1-4, with D possibly matching TRBD1 (6 bases). The CDR3 loop spans 18 amino acids. Germline V CDR1 and CDR2: SGHAT, FQNNGV. Trimming shortened V by 1 base and J by 0 bases, and 15 bases separated the two germline ends. The CDR3 DNA sequence: TGTGCCAGCAGCTTAGGGACAGTGCGCGGGGCAACTAATGAAAAACTGTTTTTT. It codes for CASSLGTVRGATNEKLFF.

At least ten counts were recorded for this clonotype. The rearrangement links TRBV18 to TRBJ1-1; no definite D call. Germline CDR1 and CDR2: KGHSH and LQKENI. Trimming shortened V by 6 bases and J by 0 bases, and 14 bases separated the two germline ends. The CDR3 extends over 15 amino acids. CDR3: CASSQQDGLNTEAFF. The DNA of the CDR3 is TGTGCCAGCTCTCAACAAGACGGACTGAACACTGAAGCTTTCTTT.

DNA for the CDR3: TGTGCCAGCATTATGGGGGTGACTAGCACAGATACGCAGTATTTT. It codes for CASIMGVTSTDTQYF. The genes are TRBV12-3 or TRBV12-4 and TRBJ2-3; perhaps D is TRBD1 or TRBD2 (5 bases each). The CDR3 has 15 residues. The ends were cut back, 7 bases at V and 0 bases at J, with 14 bases in the middle.

The V and J genes are TRBV7-9 and TRBJ1-4; 7 positions match TRBD1. The germline V gene has CDR1 SEHNR and CDR2 FQNEAQ (reference sequence). The CDR3 totals 16 residues. The V segment lost 2 bases and the J segment 6 bases; nucleotides outside the gene matches: 9. Here the CDR3 reads CASSLWSGTGDEKLFF. For the CDR3, the DNA is TGTGCCAGCAGCTTATGGTCAGGCACAGGGGATGAAAAACTGTTTTTT.

The rearrangement uses TRBV5-1 and TRBJ2-1; D remains ambiguous. V lost 4 bases, J lost 7 bases, and 9 bases lay in between. This CDR3 spans 12 amino acids. Germline V lookup: CDR1 SGHRS, CDR2 YFSETQ. The CDR3: CASSLVQNEQFF. Here the CDR3 DNA reads TGCGCCAGCAGCCTCGTCCAGAATGAGCAGTTCTTC.

This chain uses TRBV20-1 with TRBJ2-3; 8 positions match TRBD1. This CDR3 contains 16 residues. Trimming cost V 4 bases and J 0 bases; bases outside gene matches: 9. The germline V gene encodes CDR1 DFQATT and CDR2 SNEGSKA (reference sequence). The CDR3 DNA sequence: TGCAGTGCTATTGGCAGGGGGCAAGGTAGCACAGATACGCAGTATTTT. Translating it yields CSAIGRGQGSTDTQYF.

This clonotype appeared a few times. The chain has TRBV4-1 and TRBJ2-7, with D hard to call. This CDR3 contains 14 residues. CDR1 is MGHRA, CDR2 YSYEKL, per germline. V shed 1 base and J shed 0 bases, with 7 bases lying between them. CDR3 sequence reads: CASSQVIDSYEQYF. The CDR3 bases are TGCGCCAGCAGCCAAGTTATTGACTCCTACGAGCAGTACTTC.

This clonotype came up a few times. V gene TRBV12-3 or TRBV12-4 combines with J gene TRBJ2-2; D is unresolved. The CDR3 runs to 15 residues. V dropped 6 bases and J dropped 4 bases, with 15 bases sitting between them. The CDR3 bases are TGTGCCAGCAGAGGGTTGGGCTGGGGCACCGGGGAGCTGTTTTTT. Translation: CASRGLGWGTGELFF.

This clonotype showed up just a few times. V gene TRBV11-2 combines with J gene TRBJ2-7, with TRBD2 as a possible D gene (6 bases). Trimming cost V 0 bases and J 0 bases, with 12 bases left between them. Germline CDR1 and CDR2: SGHAT and FQNNGV. The CDR3 loop spans 16 amino acids. CDR3 in DNA: TGTGCCAGCAGCTTAGATGGGGGGTCTTTCTCCTACGAGCAGTACTTC. It codes for CASSLDGGSFSYEQYF.

This clonotype was recorded a few times. This rearrangement joins TRBV6-2 or TRBV6-3 to TRBJ2-1; maybe TRBD2 (6 bases). This CDR3 comprises 15 residues. Trimming removed 0 bases at V and 6 bases at J, with 12 bases between. The germline V gene has CDR1 MNHEY and CDR2 SVGEGT. The chain's CDR3 is CASSYSREGVNEQFF. The CDR3 nucleotides are TGTGCCAGCAGTTACTCGCGGGAAGGGGTCAATGAGCAGTTCTTC.

This clonotype was picked up a small number of times. The chain joins TRBV12-3 or TRBV12-4 to TRBJ2-7; 9 bases are shared with TRBD1. Trimming at V came to 3 bases and at J to 3 bases, leaving 6 bases not matched to a gene. This CDR3 has 15 residues. This CDR3 is CASSLGTGQHYEQYF. The CDR3 DNA follows: TGTGCCAGCAGTTTGGGGACAGGGCAACACTACGAGCAGTACTTC.

The rearrangement links TRBV10-2 to TRBJ1-5; D not resolved. CDR3 length equals 14 residues. Trimming pared 7 bases from V and 2 bases from J, leaving 12 bases between. Germline V gene sequence: CDR1 WSHSY, CDR2 SAAADI. The CDR3 region is CASMDGWGNQPQHF. CDR3 bases: TGCGCCAGCATGGACGGGTGGGGCAATCAGCCCCAGCATTTT.

The sample holds a few counts of this clonotype. The J gene is TRBJ2-7, the V gene TRBV20-1, with a weak D call TRBD1 (6 bases). The V end was cut by 3 bases, the J end by 7 bases, with 19 bases between. The CDR3 has 14 amino acids. Germline V gene lookup returns CDR1 DFQATT and CDR2 SNEGSKA (reference sequence). CDR3 DNA: TGCAGTGCTAGCAGGTGGCTGGGGGCGGTTGAGCAGTACTTC. This translates into CSASRWLGAVEQYF.

This clonotype was counted only a few times. The genes are TRBV20-1 and TRBJ2-1; D is unclear. Germline V CDR1 and CDR2: DFQATT, SNEGSKA (reference sequence). CDR3 length: 11 residues. V was shortened by 2 bases and J by 10 bases, with 9 bases between the two germline ends. CDR3 bases: TGCAGTGCTAGATGGATATGGGAGCAGTTCTTC. It specifies CSARWIWEQFF.

This clonotype was observed a few times. This chain uses TRBV7-3 with TRBJ2-3; 8 bases match TRBD1. The V gene's germline CDR1 is SGHTA and CDR2 FQGTGA. The CDR3 loop spans 13 amino acids. Trimming at V came to 4 bases and at J to 5 bases, leaving 2 bases not matched to a gene. In DNA form, the CDR3 reads TGTGCCAGCAGCTCGGACAGGGAAGATACGCAGTATTTT. Amino acid sequence: CASSSDREDTQYF.

This clonotype turned up a few times. The V call is TRBV12-3 or TRBV12-4, the J call TRBJ1-1, with 7 bases lining up with TRBD1. The CDR3 length is 14 residues. Trimming took 7 bases from V and 5 from J; bases not matched to a gene: 10. This CDR3 reads CASTVQGGGTEAFF. Here the CDR3 DNA reads TGTGCCAGCACCGTGCAGGGGGGAGGGACTGAAGCTTTCTTT.

In its sample, this clonotype was seen a few times. For the CDR3, the DNA is TGTGCCAGCAGTCCTCTCCGACAGTCCGGCTATGGCTACACCTTC. It codes for CASSPLRQSGYGYTF. The chain uses TRBV27 and TRBJ1-2, with D perhaps TRBD1 (5 bases). This CDR3 has 15 amino acids. Trimming left V 5 bases short and J 4 bases short, with 17 bases between. Germline loops: CDR1 MNHEY, CDR2 SMNVEV (reference sequence).

This clonotype was seen more than once but under ten times. The chain joins TRBV12-3 or TRBV12-4 to TRBJ1-1; D is unclear. Trimming cost V 5 bases and J 4 bases, with 20 bases left between them. This CDR3 has 16 amino acids. The CDR3: CASSPLGSEGRTEAFF. The CDR3 nucleotides read TGTGCCAGCAGTCCCCTGGGCTCCGAAGGGCGCACTGAAGCTTTCTTT.

There are a few counts of this clonotype. The genes are TRBV6-1 and TRBJ1-2, with 7 bases matching TRBD1. The CDR3 covers 13 residues. V lost 11 bases and J lost 6; bases outside the gene matches: 12. Germline assignment: CDR1 MNHNS and CDR2 SASEGT. The DNA of the CDR3 is TGTGCCGTGCAATTGGGACAGACCGATGGCTACACCTTC. Translated: CAVQLGQTDGYTF.

This clonotype appeared a few times. The V gene is TRBV5-1, the J gene TRBJ1-3; no reliable D call. Germline V gene data show CDR1 as SGHRS and CDR2 as YFSETQ. The CDR3 extends over 16 amino acids. Between the trimmed V and J ends, which lost 0 bases and 0 bases, there was a span of 10 bases. CDR3 sequence reads: CASSLGSGSSGNTIYF. In DNA form, the CDR3 reads TGCGCCAGCAGCTTGGGGTCGGGGAGCTCTGGAAACACCATATATTTT.

The chain links TRBV20-1 to TRBJ2-1; TRBD2 matches at 8 bases. With 3 bases clipped from V and 7 bases from J, the junction kept 5 bases outside the gene matches. Germline loops: CDR1 DFQATT, CDR2 SNEGSKA (reference sequence). The CDR3 extends over 13 amino acids. CDR3 coding DNA: TGCAGTGCTAGCGGGGGGGCCTGGAATGAGCAGTTCTTC. It codes for CSASGGAWNEQFF.

This clonotype was found a few times. The chain employs TRBV6-6 and TRBJ2-1; TRBD2 might be the D (6 bases). Germline V CDR1 and CDR2: MNHNY, SVGAGI (reference sequence). Trimming took off 0 bases at V and 10 bases at J, with 10 bases between the two ends. CDR3 size: 13 residues. CDR3 in amino acids: CASSYSNREEQFF. CDR3 DNA: TGTGCCAGCAGTTACTCTAACCGGGAGGAGCAGTTCTTC.